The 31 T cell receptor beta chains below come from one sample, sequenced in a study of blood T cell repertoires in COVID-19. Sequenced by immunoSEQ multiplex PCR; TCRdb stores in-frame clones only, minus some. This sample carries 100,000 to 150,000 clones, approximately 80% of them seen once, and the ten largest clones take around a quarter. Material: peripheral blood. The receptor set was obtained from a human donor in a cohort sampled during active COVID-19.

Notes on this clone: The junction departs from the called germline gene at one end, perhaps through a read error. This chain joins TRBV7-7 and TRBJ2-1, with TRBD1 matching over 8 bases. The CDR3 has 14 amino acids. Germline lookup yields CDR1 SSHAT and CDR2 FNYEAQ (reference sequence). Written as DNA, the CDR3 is TGTGCTAGCAGCGTGGACAGGGTAAACAATGAGCAGTTCTTC. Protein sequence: CASSVDRVNNEQFF.

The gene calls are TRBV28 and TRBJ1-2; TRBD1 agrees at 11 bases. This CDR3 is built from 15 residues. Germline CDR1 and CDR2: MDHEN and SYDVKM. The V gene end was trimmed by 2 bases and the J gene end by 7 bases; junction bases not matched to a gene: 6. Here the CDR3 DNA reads TGTGCCAGCAGTTTACCGGGACAGGGGGTTATTGGCTACACCTTC. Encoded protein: CASSLPGQGVIGYTF.

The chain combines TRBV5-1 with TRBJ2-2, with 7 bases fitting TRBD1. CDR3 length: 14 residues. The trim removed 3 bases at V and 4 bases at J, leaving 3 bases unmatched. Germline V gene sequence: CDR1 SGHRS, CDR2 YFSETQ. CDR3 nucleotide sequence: TGCGCCAGCAGCTCGGGACAGAGCACCGGGGAGCTGTTTTTT. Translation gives CASSSGQSTGELFF.

CDR3: CASSIGAGVLPETQYF. The CDR3 region has the DNA TGTGCCAGTAGTATAGGGGCAGGGGTCCTCCCCGAGACCCAGTACTTC. The chain couples TRBV19 to TRBJ2-5; possibly TRBD1 for D (6 bases). V was trimmed by 1 base and J by 5 bases, leaving 17 bases between them. From germline, CDR1 is LNHDA and CDR2 SQIVND (reference sequence). The CDR3 length is 16 residues.

The CDR3 DNA follows: TGTGCCAGCAGCTTGTTGGGACAGGGCTCCTACGAGCAGTACTTC. The encoded protein is CASSLLGQGSYEQYF. V usage is TRBV5-6 and J usage is TRBJ2-7, with TRBD1 matching over 9 bases. Trimming removed 1 base from V and 0 bases from J; junction bases left unmatched: 2. Germline CDR1 and CDR2: SGHDT and YYEEEE. The CDR3 spans 15 residues.

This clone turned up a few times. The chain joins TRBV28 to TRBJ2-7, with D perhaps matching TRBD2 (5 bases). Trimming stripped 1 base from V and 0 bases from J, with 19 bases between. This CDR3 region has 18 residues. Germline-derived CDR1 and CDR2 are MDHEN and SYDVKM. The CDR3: CASSLSLLLAISSYEQYF. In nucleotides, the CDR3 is TGTGCCAGCAGTTTATCACTCCTCTTAGCGATCAGCTCCTACGAGCAGTACTTC.

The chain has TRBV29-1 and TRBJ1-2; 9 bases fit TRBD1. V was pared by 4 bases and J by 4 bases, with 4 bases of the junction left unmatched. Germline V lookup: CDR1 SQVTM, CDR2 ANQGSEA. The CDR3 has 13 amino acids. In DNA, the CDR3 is TGCAGCGTTGTGGGACAGGGTGGCTATGGCTACACCTTC. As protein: CSVVGQGGYGYTF.

The DNA of the CDR3 is TGCGCCAGCAGCTTGGGGACTAGCGGGAGGGTTGCCTACGAGCAGTACTTC. Residues: CASSLGTSGRVAYEQYF. The chain couples TRBV5-1 to TRBJ2-7; 15 nucleotides agree with TRBD2. This CDR3 is built from 17 residues. CDR1 is SGHRS and CDR2 is YFSETQ in the germline V gene. The V and J ends lost 0 bases and 2 bases, in that order; junction bases with no gene match: 3.

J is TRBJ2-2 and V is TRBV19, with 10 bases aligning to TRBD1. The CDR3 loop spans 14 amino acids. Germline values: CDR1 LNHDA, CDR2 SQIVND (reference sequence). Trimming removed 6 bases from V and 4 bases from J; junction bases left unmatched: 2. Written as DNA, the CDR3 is TGTGCCAGTAGGGGACAGGGGCCCACCGGGGAGCTGTTTTTT. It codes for CASRGQGPTGELFF.

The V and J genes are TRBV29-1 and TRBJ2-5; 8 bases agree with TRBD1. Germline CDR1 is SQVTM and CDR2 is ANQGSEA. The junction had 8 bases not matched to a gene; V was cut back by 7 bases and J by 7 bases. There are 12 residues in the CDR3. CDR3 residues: CSALTGVGTQYF. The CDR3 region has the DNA TGCAGCGCCCTGACAGGGGTGGGGACCCAGTACTTC. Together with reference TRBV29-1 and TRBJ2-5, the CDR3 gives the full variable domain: SAVISQKPSRDICQRGTSLTIQCQVDSQVTMMFWYRQQPGQSLTLIATANQGSEATYESGFVIDKFPISRPNLTFSTLTVSNMSPEDSSIYLCSALTGVGTQYFGPGTRLLVL.

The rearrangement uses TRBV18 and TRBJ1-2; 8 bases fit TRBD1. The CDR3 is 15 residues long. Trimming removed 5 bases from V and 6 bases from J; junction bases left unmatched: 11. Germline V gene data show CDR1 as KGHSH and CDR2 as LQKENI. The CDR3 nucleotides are TGTGCCAGCTCAGTCGGACAGGGTAGTCGTGATGGCTACACCTTC. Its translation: CASSVGQGSRDGYTF.

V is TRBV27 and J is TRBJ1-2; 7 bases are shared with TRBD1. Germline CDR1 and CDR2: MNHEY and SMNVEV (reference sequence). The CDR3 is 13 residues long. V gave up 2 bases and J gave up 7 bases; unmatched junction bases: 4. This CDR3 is CASSLAGGFGYTF. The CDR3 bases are TGTGCCAGCAGTTTAGCAGGGGGATTTGGCTACACCTTC.

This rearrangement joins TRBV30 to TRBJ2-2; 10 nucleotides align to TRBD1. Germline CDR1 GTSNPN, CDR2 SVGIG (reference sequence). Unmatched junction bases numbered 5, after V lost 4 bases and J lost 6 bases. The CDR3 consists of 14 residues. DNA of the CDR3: TGTGCCTGGAATCTAGGGACAGGGGCCGGGGAGCTGTTTTTT. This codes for CAWNLGTGAGELFF.

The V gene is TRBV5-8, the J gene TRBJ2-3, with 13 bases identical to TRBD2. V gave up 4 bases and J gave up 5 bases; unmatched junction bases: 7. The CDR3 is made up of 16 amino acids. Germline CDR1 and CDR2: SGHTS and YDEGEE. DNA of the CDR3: TGTGCCAGCAGCAGGGGACTAGCGGGATCCGGAGATACGCAGTATTTT. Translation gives CASSRGLAGSGDTQYF. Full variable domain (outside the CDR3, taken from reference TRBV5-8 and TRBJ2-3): EAGVTQSPTHLIKTRGQQATLRCSPISGHTSVYWYQQALGLGLQFLLWYDEGEERNRGNFPPRFSGRQFPNYSSELNVNALELEDSALYLCASSRGLAGSGDTQYFGPGTRLTVL.

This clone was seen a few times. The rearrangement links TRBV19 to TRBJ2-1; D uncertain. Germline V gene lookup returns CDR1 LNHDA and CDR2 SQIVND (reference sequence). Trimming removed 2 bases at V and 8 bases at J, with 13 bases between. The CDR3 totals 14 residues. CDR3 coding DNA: TGTGCCAGTAGTATACTAGTTTTTGTTGATGAGCAGTTCTTC. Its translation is CASSILVFVDEQFF.

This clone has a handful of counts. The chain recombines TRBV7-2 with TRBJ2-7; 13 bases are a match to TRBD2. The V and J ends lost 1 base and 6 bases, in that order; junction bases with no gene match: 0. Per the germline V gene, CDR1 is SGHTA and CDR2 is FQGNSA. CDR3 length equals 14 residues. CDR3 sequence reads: CASSLGLAGGEQYF. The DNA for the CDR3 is TGTGCCAGCAGCTTAGGACTAGCGGGAGGCGAGCAGTACTTC.

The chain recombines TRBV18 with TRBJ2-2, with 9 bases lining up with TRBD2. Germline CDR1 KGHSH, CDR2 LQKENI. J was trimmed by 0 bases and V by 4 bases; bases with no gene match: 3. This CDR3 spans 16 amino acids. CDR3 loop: CASSLSSGTNTGELFF. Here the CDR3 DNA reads TGTGCCAGCTCACTCTCTAGCGGGACGAACACCGGGGAGCTGTTTTTT.

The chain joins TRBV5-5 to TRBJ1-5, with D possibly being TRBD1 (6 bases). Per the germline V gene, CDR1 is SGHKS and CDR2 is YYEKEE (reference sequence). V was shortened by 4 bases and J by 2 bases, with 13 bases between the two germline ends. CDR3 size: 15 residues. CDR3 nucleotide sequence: TGTGCCAGCAGCCCCCAGGGGTTGGGCAATCAGCCCCAGCATTTT. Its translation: CASSPQGLGNQPQHF. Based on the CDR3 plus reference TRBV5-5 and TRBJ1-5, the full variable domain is DAGVTQSPTHLIKTRGQQVTLRCSPISGHKSVSWYQQVLGQGPQFIFQYYEKEERGRGNFPDRFSARQFPNYSSELNVNALLLGDSALYLCASSPQGLGNQPQHFGDGTRLSIL.

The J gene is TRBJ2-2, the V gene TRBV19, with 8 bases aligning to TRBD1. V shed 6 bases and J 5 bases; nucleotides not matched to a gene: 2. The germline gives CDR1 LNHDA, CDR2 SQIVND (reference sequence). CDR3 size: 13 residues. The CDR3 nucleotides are TGTGCCAGTAGAAGACAGGGGACCGGGGAGCTGTTTTTT. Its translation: CASRRQGTGELFF.

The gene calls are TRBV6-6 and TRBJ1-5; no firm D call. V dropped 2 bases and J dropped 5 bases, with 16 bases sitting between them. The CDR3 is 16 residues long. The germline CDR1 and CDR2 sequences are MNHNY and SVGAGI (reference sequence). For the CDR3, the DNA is TGTGCCAGCAGTTACCCGGGCGAGGGTCAGCATCAGCCCCAGCATTTT. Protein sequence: CASSYPGEGQHQPQHF.

The CDR3 DNA sequence: TGTGCCAGCAGCCCCCGGACAGGCGTCGGCGGTTCACCCCTCCACTTT. It translates to CASSPRTGVGGSPLHF. The chain carries TRBV7-9 and TRBJ1-6; 7 bases are a match to TRBD1. The CDR3 length is 16 residues. J gave up 9 bases and V 5 bases, and 13 bases lay outside the gene matches. CDR1 and CDR2 (germline): SEHNR, FQNEAQ (reference sequence).

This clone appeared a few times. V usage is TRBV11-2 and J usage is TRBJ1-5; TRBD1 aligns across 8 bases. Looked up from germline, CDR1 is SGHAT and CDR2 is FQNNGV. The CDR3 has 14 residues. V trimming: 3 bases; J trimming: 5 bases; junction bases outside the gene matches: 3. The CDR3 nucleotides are TGTGCCAGCAGCTTCAGGGGGCAAGATCAGCCCCAGCATTTT. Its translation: CASSFRGQDQPQHF.

In nucleotides, the CDR3 is TGTGCCAGCAGCCGTTACCAGGCAGATACGCAGTATTTT. Protein sequence: CASSRYQADTQYF. The chain uses TRBV7-2 and TRBJ2-3; D is unclear. This CDR3 is 13 amino acids long. CDR1 and CDR2 from the germline V gene are SGHTA and FQGNSA. Trimming took off 5 bases at V and 4 bases at J, with 10 bases between the two ends.

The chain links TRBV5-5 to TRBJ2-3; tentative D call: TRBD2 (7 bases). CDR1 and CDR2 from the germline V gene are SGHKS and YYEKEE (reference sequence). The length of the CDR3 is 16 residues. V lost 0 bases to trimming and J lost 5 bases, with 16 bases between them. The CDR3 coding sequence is TGTGCCAGCAGCTTGGCGGGGGGCGCTCTAGGAGATACGCAGTATTTT. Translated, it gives CASSLAGGALGDTQYF.

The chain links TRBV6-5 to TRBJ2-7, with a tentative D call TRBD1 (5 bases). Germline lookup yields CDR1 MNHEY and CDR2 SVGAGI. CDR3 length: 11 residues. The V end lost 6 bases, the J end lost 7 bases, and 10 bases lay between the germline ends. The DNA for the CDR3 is TGTGCCAGCAGCTCAGGGCGGGAGCAGTACTTC. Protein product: CASSSGREQYF.

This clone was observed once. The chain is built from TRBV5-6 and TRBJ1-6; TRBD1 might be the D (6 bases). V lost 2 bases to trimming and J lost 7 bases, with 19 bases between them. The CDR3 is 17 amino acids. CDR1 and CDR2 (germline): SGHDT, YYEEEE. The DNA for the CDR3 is TGTGCCAGCAGCTTCCGGGCCTTCCCGAGGGGGAATTCACCCCTCCACTTT. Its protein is CASSFRAFPRGNSPLHF.

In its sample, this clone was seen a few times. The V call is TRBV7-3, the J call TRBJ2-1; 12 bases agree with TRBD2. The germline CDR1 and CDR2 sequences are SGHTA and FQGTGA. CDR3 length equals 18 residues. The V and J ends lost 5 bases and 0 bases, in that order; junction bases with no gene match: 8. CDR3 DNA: TGTGCCAGCAGCCCGCCCGCGACTAGCGGGAGCTCCTACAATGAGCAGTTCTTC. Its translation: CASSPPATSGSSYNEQFF.

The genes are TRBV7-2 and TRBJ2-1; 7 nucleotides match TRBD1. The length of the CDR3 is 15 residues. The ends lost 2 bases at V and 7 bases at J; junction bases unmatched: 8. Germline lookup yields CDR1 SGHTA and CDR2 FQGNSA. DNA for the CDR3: TGTGCCAGCAGCTTAACGGGACAGATCGGGAATGAGCAGTTCTTC. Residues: CASSLTGQIGNEQFF.

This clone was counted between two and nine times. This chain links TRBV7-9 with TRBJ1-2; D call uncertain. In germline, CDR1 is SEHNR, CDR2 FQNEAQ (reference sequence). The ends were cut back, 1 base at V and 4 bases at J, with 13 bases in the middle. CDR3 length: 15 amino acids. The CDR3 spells CASSLETTSGYGYTF. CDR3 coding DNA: TGTGCCAGCAGCTTAGAAACCACGTCAGGCTATGGCTACACCTTC.

Here the CDR3 DNA reads TGCAGCGTAGAACAGGGGCTTGGAAACACCATATATTTT. Residues: CSVEQGLGNTIYF. This rearrangement joins TRBV29-1 to TRBJ1-3; 7 positions agree with TRBD1. The CDR3 totals 13 residues. The trim removed 6 bases at V and 3 bases at J, leaving 5 bases unmatched. Germline V gene data show CDR1 as SQVTM and CDR2 as ANQGSEA.

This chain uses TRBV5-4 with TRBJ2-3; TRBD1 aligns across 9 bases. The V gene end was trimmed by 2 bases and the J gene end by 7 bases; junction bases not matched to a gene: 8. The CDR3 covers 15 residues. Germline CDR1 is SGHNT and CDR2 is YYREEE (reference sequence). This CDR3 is CASSLGTGLRNTQYF. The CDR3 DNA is TGTGCCAGCAGCTTAGGGACAGGGCTAAGAAATACGCAGTATTTT.